The 8 T cell receptor beta chains reported below all come from one sample, sequenced in a study of shared clonotypes between healthy human individuals. Sequenced by immunoSEQ multiplex PCR; TCRdb stores in-frame clones only, minus some. The data contain some 2.3 million clones, over 90% of them singletons. Sequencing was done on a sample of naive CD4+ T cells from PBMCs. Subset noted: CD45RA+ positively selected. The receptors derive from a man aged 18 to 30 in good health. Some clones in this sample may be carry-over from other donors' samples.

V usage is TRBV29-1 and J usage is TRBJ2-7, with 11 bases lining up with TRBD2. The CDR3 runs 13 residues. Germline V gives CDR1 SQVTM, CDR2 ANQGSEA. After removal of 4 bases from V and 4 bases from J, the junction contained 3 bases not matched to a gene. The CDR3 DNA follows: TGCAGCGTTGGACTAGCGGGGTTATACGAGCAGTACTTC. Translating gives CSVGLAGLYEQYF.

V is TRBV28 and J is TRBJ1-2, with D possibly matching TRBD1 (6 bases). V was shortened by 5 bases and J by 8 bases, with 18 bases between the two germline ends. CDR1 is MDHEN, CDR2 SYDVKM, per germline. CDR3 size: 14 residues. CDR3 bases: TGTGCCAGCAGTAAATACAGGGTCCGTAAAGGCTACACCTTC. This sequence encodes CASSKYRVRKGYTF.

This clone was seen only a few times. Other nucleotide sequences in the sample specify the same CDR3. The chain has TRBV7-2 and TRBJ1-1; D not resolved. Trimming removed 2 bases from V and 1 base from J, with 5 bases in between. Germline assignment: CDR1 SGHTA and CDR2 FQGNSA. CDR3 length: 13 residues. CDR3 amino acids: CASSLRGNTEAFF. In DNA form, the CDR3 reads TGTGCCAGCAGCTTACGGGGGAACACTGAAGCTTTCTTT.

This clone has just one count. The V gene is TRBV11-2, the J gene TRBJ2-7, with TRBD2 matching 8 bases. The germline V gene encodes CDR1 SGHAT and CDR2 FQNNGV. The CDR3 is made up of 14 amino acids. The V gene end was trimmed by 5 bases and the J gene end by 3 bases; junction bases not matched to a gene: 6. This CDR3 reads CASSKRTSSYEQYF. The CDR3 coding sequence is TGTGCCAGCAGCAAAAGGACTAGCAGCTACGAGCAGTACTTC.

The rearrangement joins TRBV7-2 to TRBJ2-7, with 7 nucleotides matching TRBD1. Germline V gene data show CDR1 as SGHTA and CDR2 as FQGNSA. Unmatched junction bases numbered 3, after V lost 1 base and J lost 6 bases. This CDR3 has 13 residues. The CDR3 DNA follows: TGTGCCAGCAGCTTAGTTTCAGGGGGCGAGCAGTACTTC. This codes for CASSLVSGGEQYF.

Turning to this clone: The sample has other DNA sequences that encode this CDR3 too. The chain combines TRBV14 with TRBJ1-2; maybe TRBD1 (5 bases). The CDR3 is 14 amino acids. Trimming left V 1 base short and J 4 bases short, with 10 bases between. The germline gives CDR1 SGHDN, CDR2 FVKESK. CDR3 amino acids: CASSQVGQGYGYTF. In DNA form, the CDR3 reads TGTGCCAGCAGCCAAGTCGGGCAGGGCTATGGCTACACCTTC.

The rearrangement uses TRBV7-9 and TRBJ2-5, with 8 bases lining up with TRBD2. CDR3 size: 15 residues. V lost 4 bases to trimming and J lost 1 base; unmatched junction nucleotides: 5. In germline, CDR1 is SEHNR, CDR2 FQNEAQ (reference sequence). In DNA, the CDR3 is TGTGCCAGCAGCTCAAGTACTAGCGGCCAAGAGACCCAGTACTTC. Encoded protein: CASSSSTSGQETQYF.

V is TRBV5-4 and J is TRBJ2-7; a possible D gene is TRBD1 (6 bases). Between the trimmed V and J ends, which lost 1 base and 5 bases, there was a span of 13 bases. The CDR3 contains 14 residues. The germline V gene has CDR1 SGHNT and CDR2 YYREEE (reference sequence). The CDR3 protein is CASSLRQGIDEQYF. CDR3 DNA sequence: TGTGCCAGCAGCTTGAGGCAGGGGATCGACGAGCAGTACTTC. Filled out from reference TRBV5-4 and TRBJ2-7, the complete variable domain reads ETGVTQSPTHLIKTRGQQVTLRCSSQSGHNTVSWYQQALGQGPQFIFQYYREEENGRGNFPPRFSGLQFPNYSSELNVNALELDDSALYLCASSLRQGIDEQYFGPGTRLTVT.